This T cell receptor (beta chain) originates from a study of cytomegalovirus exposure and HLA in healthy donors. The CDR3 loop spans 13 amino acids. V lost 6 bases to trimming and J lost 6 bases, with 15 bases between them. Germline V gene lookup returns CDR1 LNHDA and CDR2 SQIVND (reference sequence). PCR used 60 Vbeta primers and 13 Jbeta primers. Sequencing used immunoSEQ multiplex PCR; TCRdb keeps in-frame clones, though not all of them. The sample has around 170,000 clones, about 78% seen once. This clonotype was sampled from a man aged 55 to 69 in good health and CMV-seronegative. This chain uses TRBV19 with TRBJ2-7; TRBD1 might be the D (6 bases). What was sequenced was PBMCs. CDR3 sequence (DNA): TGTGCCAGTAGCGTCAGGGGTGATGGCGAGCAGTACTTC. Protein product: CASSVRGDGEQYF.